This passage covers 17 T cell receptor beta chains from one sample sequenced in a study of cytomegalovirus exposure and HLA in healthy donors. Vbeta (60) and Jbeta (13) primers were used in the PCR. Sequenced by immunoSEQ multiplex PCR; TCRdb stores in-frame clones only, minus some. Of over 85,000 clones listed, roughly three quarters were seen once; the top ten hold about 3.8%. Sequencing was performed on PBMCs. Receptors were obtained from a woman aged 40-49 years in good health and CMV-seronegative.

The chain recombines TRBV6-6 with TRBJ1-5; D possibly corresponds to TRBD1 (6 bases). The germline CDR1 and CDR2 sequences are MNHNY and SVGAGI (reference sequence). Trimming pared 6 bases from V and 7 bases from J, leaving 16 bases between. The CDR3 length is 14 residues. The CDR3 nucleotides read TGTGCCAGCAGGACCGGGACACAGAAACAGCCCCAGCATTTT. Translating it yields CASRTGTQKQPQHF.

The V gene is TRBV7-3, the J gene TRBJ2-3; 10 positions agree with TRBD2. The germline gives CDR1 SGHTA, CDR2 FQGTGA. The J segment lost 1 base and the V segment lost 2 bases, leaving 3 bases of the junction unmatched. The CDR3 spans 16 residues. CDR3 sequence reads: CASSLSGLAGTDTQYF. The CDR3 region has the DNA TGTGCCAGCAGCTTATCTGGACTAGCGGGCACAGATACGCAGTATTTT.

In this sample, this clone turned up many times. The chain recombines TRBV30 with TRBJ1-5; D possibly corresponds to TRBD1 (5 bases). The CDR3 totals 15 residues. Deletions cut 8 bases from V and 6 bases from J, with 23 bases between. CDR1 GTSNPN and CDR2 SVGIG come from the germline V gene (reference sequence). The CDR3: CALSRSSGLGQPQHF. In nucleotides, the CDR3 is TGTGCCCTGAGTAGATCTTCAGGGTTGGGTCAGCCCCAGCATTTT.

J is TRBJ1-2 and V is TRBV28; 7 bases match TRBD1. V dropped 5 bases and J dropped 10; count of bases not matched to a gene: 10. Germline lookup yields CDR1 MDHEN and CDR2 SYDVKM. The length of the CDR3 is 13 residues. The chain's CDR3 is CASSPQDRFVYTF. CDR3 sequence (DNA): TGTGCCAGCAGTCCCCAGGACAGGTTTGTCTACACCTTC.

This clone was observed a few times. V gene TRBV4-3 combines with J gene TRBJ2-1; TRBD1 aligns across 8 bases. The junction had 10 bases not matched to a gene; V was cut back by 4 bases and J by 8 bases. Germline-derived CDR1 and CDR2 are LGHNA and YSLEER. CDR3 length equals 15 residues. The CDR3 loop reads CASSRVRQGFDEQFF. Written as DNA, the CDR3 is TGCGCCAGCAGCCGAGTTCGACAGGGGTTCGATGAGCAGTTCTTC.

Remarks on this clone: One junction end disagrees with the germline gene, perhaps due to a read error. In DNA form, the CDR3 reads TGTGCTAGCAGCCCCCTAGGGGCAGGGGCCGAAAAACTGTTTTTT. Protein: CASSPLGAGAEKLFF. The chain links TRBV7-7 to TRBJ1-4; D possibly corresponds to TRBD1 (6 bases). The CDR3 runs 15 residues. CDR1 and CDR2 from the germline V gene are SSHAT and FNYEAQ (reference sequence).

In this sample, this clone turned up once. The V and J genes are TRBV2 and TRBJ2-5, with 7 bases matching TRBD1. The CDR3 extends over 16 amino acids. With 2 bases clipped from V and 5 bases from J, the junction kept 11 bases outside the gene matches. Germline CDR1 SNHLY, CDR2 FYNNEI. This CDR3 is CASSESAQGRRETQYF. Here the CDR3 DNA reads TGTGCCAGCAGTGAAAGCGCACAGGGGCGTCGGGAGACCCAGTACTTC.

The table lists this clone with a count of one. CDR3 sequence: CASSKQGPLSYEQYF. The CDR3 nucleotides read TGTGCCAGCAGCAAACAGGGACCGCTAAGCTACGAGCAGTACTTC. The chain employs TRBV7-2 and TRBJ2-7; D perhaps matches TRBD1 (6 bases). Germline CDR1 is SGHTA and CDR2 is FQGNSA. The CDR3 runs to 15 residues. Between the trimmed V and J ends, which lost 5 bases and 3 bases, there was a span of 17 bases.

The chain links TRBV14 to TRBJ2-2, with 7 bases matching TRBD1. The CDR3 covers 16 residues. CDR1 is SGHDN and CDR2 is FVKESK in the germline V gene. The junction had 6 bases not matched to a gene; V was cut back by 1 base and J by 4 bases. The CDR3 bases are TGTGCCAGCAGCCAAGTAGGGGGCCTGTCCACCGGGGAGCTGTTTTTT. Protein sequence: CASSQVGGLSTGELFF.

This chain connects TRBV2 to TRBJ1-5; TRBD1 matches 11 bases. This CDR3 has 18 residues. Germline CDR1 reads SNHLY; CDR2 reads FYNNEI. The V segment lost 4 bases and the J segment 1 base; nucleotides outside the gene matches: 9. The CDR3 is CASSVFGTGGSSNQPQHF. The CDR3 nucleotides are TGTGCCAGCAGTGTGTTTGGGACAGGGGGATCAAGCAATCAGCCCCAGCATTTT.

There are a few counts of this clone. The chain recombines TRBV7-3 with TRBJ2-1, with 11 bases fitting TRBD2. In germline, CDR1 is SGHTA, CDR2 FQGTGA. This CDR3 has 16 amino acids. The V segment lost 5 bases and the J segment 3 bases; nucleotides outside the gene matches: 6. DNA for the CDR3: TGTGCCAGCAGCCCTCTAGCGGGGGGTCACTACAATGAGCAGTTCTTC. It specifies CASSPLAGGHYNEQFF.

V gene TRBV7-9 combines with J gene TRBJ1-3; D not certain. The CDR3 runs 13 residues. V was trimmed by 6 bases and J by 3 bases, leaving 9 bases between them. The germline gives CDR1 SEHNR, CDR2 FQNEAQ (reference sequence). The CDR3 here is CASSSGFGNTIYF. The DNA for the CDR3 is TGTGCCAGCAGTTCGGGATTTGGAAACACCATATATTTT. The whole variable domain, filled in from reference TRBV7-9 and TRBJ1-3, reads DTGVSQNPRHKITKRGQNVTFRCDPISEHNRLYWYRQTLGQGPEFLTYFQNEAQLEKSRLLSDRFSAERPKGSFSTLEIQRTEQGDSAMYLCASSSGFGNTIYFGEGSWLTVV.

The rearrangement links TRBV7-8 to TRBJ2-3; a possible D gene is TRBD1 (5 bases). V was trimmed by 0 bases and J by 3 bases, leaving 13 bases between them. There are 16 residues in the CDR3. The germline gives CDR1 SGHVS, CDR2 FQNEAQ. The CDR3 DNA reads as TGTGCCAGCAGCTTAGCTTCAGGGATGGGAACAGATACGCAGTATTTT. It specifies CASSLASGMGTDTQYF.

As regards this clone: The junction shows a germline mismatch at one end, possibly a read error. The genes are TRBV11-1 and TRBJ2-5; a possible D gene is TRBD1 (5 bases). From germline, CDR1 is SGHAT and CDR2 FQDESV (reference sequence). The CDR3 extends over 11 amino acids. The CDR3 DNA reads TGTGCCAGCAGCGAAAGACAGAGTCTGGACTTC. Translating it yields CASSERQSLDF.

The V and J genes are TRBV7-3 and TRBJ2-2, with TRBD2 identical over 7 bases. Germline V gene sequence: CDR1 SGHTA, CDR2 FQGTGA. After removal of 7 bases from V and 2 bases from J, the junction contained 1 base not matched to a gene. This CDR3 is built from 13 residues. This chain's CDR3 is CASTSGNTGELFF. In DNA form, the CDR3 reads TGTGCCAGCACTAGCGGAAACACCGGGGAGCTGTTTTTT. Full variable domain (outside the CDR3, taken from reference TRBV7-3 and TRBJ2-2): GAGVSQTPSNKVTEKGKYVELRCDPISGHTALYWYRQSLGQGPEFLIYFQGTGAADDSGLPNDRFFAVRPEGSVSTLKIQRTERGDSAVYLCASTSGNTGELFFGEGSRLTVL.

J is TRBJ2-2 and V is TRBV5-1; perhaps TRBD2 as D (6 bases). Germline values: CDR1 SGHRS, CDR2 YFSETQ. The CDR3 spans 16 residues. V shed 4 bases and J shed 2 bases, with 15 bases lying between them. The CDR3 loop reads CASSTRRDSNTGELFF. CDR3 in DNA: TGCGCCAGCAGCACCCGCCGGGACTCTAACACCGGGGAGCTGTTTTTT.

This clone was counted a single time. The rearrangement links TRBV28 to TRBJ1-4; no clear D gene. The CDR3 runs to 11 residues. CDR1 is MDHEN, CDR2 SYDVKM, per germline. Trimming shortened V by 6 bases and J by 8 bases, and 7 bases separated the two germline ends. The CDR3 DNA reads TGTGCCAGCAGGAGTTTGGAAAAACTGTTTTTT. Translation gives CASRSLEKLFF.